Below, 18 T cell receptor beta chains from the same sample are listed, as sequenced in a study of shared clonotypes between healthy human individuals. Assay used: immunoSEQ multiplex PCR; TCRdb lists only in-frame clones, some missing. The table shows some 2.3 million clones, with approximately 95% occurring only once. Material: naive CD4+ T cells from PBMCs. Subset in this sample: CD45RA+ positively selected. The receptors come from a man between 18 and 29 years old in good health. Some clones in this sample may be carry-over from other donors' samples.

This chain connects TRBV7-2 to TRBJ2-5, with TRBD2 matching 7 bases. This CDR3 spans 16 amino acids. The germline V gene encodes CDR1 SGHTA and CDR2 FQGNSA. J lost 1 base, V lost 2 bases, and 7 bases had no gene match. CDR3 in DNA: TGTGCCAGCAGCTTACGGCTAGCGGACCTCCAAGAGACCCAGTACTTC. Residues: CASSLRLADLQETQYF. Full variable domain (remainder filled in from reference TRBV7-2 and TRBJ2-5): GAGVSQSPSNKVTEKGKDVELRCDPISGHTALYWYRQSLGQGLEFLIYFQGNSAPDKSGLPSDRFSAERTGGSVSTLTIQRTQQEDSAVYLCASSLRLADLQETQYFGPGTRLLVL.

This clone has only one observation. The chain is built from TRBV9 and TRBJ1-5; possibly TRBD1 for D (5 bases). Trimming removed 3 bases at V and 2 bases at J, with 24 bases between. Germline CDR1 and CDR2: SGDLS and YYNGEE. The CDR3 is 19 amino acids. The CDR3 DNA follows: TGTGCCAGCAGCGACGGGACCCGATCTATTGTTCGGGGCAATCAGCCCCAGCATTTT. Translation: CASSDGTRSIVRGNQPQHF.

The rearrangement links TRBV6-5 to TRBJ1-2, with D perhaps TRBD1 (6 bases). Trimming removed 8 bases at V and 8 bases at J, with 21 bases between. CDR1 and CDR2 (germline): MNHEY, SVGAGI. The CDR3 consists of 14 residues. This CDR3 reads CASAKSGDNGGYTF. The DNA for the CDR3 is TGTGCCAGCGCCAAAAGCGGGGACAACGGGGGCTACACCTTC.

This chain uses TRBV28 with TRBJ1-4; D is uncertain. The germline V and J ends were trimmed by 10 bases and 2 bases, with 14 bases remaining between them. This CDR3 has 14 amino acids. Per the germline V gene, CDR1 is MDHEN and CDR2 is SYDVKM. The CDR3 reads CATKEGSTNEKLFF. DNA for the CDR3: TGTGCCACCAAAGAGGGATCCACTAATGAAAAACTGTTTTTT.

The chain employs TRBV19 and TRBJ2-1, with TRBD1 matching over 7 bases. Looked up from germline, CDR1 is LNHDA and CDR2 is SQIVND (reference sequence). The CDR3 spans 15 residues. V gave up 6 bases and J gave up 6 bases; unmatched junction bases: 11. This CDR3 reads CASSPGTAQGNEQFF. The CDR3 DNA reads TGTGCCAGTAGCCCCGGGACAGCCCAGGGCAATGAGCAGTTCTTC.

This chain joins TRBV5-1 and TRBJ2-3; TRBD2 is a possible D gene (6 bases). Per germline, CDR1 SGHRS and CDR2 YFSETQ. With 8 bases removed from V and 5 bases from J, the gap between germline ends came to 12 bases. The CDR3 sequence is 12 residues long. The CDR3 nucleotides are TGCGCCAGTGGGGACTTTCAAGATACGCAGTATTTT. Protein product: CASGDFQDTQYF.

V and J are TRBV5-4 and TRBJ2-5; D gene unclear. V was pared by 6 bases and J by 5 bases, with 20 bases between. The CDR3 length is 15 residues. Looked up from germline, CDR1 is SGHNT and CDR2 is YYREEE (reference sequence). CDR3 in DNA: TGTGCCAGCAACAACCGTTCTTTCGTCGTGGAGACCCAGTACTTC. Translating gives CASNNRSFVVETQYF.

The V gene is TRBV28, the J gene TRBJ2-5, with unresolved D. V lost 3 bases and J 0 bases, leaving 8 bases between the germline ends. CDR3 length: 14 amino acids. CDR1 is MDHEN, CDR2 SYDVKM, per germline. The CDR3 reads CASSFKAYQETQYF. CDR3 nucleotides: TGTGCCAGCAGTTTTAAGGCGTACCAAGAGACCCAGTACTTC.

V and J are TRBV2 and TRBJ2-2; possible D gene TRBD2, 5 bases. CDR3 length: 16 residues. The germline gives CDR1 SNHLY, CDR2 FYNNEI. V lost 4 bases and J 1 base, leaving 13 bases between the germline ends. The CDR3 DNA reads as TGTGCCAGCAGTGTTTGGAGCGGCTTGAACACCGGGGAGCTGTTTTTT. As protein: CASSVWSGLNTGELFF. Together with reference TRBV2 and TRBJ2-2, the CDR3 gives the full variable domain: EPEVTQTPSHQVTQMGQEVILRCVPISNHLYFYWYRQILGQKVEFLVSFYNNEISEKSEIFDDQFSVERPDGSNFTLKIRSTKLEDSAMYFCASSVWSGLNTGELFFGEGSRLTVL.

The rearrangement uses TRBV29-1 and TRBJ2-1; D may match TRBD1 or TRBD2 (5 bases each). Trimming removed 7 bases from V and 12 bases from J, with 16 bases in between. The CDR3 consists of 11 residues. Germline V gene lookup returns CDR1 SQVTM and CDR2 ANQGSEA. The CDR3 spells CSAPQGVGQFF. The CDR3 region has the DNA TGCAGCGCCCCCCAGGGAGTTGGGCAGTTCTTC.

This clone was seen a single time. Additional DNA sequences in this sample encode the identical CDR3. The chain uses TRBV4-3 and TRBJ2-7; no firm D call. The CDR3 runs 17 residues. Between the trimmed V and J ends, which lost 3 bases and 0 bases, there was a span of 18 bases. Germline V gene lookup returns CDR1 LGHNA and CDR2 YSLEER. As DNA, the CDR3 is TGCGCCAGCAGCCAGGCCCTTACGACCGCCAGCTCCTACGAGCAGTACTTC. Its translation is CASSQALTTASSYEQYF.

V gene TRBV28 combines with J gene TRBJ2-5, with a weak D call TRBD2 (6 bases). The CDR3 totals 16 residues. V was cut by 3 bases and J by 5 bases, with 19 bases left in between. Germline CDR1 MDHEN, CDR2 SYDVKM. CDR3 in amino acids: CASSLAVVARGETQYF. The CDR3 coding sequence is TGTGCCAGCAGTTTGGCTGTGGTGGCCCGGGGGGAGACCCAGTACTTC. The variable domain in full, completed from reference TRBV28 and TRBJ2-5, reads DVKVTQSSRYLVKRTGEKVFLECVQDMDHENMFWYRQDPGLGLRLIYFSYDVKMKEKGDIPEGYSVSREKKERFSLILESASTNQTSMYLCASSLAVVARGETQYFGPGTRLLVL.

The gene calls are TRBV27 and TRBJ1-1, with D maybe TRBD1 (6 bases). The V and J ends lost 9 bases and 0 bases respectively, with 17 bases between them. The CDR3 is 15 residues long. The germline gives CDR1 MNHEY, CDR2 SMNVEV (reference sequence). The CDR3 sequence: CASSKFGTLNTEAFF. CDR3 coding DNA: TGTGCCAGTAGTAAGTTCGGGACACTGAACACTGAAGCTTTCTTT.

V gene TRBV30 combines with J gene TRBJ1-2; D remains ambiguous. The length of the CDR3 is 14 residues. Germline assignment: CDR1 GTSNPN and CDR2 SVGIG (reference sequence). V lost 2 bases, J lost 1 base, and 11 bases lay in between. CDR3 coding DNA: TGTGCCTGGAGTTTTTGGGAGAGTAACTATGGCTACACCTTC. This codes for CAWSFWESNYGYTF.

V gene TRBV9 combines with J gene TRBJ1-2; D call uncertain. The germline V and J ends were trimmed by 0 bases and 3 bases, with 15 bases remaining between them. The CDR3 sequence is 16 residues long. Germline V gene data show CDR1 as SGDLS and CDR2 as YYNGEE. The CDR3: CASSVGGVISHYGYTF. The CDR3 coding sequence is TGTGCCAGCAGCGTAGGTGGGGTCATCTCCCACTATGGCTACACCTTC.

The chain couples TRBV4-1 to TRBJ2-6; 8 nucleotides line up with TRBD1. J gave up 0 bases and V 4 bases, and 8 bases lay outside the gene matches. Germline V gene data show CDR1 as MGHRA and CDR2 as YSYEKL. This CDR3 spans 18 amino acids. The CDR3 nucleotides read TGCGCCAGCAGCCGACCGGGACAGGCCCTCTCTGGGGCCAACGTCCTGACTTTC. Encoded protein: CASSRPGQALSGANVLTF.

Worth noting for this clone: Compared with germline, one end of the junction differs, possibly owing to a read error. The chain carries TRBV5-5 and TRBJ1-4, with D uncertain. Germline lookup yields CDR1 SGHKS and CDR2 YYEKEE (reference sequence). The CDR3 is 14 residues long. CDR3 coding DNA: TGTGCCAGCAGCCGGACTGGAACTGATGAAAAACTGTTTTTT. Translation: CASSRTGTDEKLFF.

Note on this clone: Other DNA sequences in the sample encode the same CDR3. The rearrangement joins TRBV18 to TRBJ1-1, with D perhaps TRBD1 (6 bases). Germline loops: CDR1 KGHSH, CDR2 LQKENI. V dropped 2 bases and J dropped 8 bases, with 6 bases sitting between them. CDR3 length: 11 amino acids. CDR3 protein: CASSPDREAFF. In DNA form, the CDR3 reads TGTGCCAGCTCACCAGACAGGGAAGCTTTCTTT.